The entry that follows covers one T cell receptor beta chain sequence. Its antigen remains unidentified. The source of the sample is a study of CD8+ T cells in alopecia areata. Overall study context: Treatment with tofacitinib (6 to 18 months) was followed by 6 months off drug. Study findings and constraints: An increase in clonality over normal scalp was evident in lesional scalp, especially alopecia totalis/universalis. Scalp samples also yield sequences of resident alphabeta T cells from normal skin.

Investigators isolated RNA and reverse transcribed it into cDNA to act as the sequencing template. The data were produced by immunoSEQ multiplex PCR, yet TCRdb's version contains in-frame clones alone and is incomplete. The sample lists fewer than 250,000 clones; about 64% were seen once. The CDR3 length is 13 residues. Trimming left V 5 bases short and J 5 bases short, with 10 bases between. Germline CDR1 is MNHNS and CDR2 is SASEGT. Described treatment: oral pan-JAK inhibitor, 5-10 mg twice daily. Sorting of CD4+ and CD8+ T cells was performed on PBMCs. The chain employs TRBV6-1 and TRBJ2-1; tentative D call: TRBD2 (7 bases). The sequences come from CD4+ T cells sorted from blood, collected at week 4, from a patient treated with tofacitinib. The source is a human donor with alopecia areata. The CDR3, as DNA: TGTGCCAGCAGTTGGGGGGGCAACAATGAGCAGTTCTTC. Its translation is CASSWGGNNEQFF.